The entry that follows covers one T cell receptor beta chain sequence. The PCR had 60 Vbeta and 13 Jbeta primers. Assay used: immunoSEQ multiplex PCR; TCRdb lists only in-frame clones, some missing. The table lists about 190,000 clones, approximately 87% of them singletons. The sample is drawn from a study of cytomegalovirus exposure and HLA in healthy donors. The V gene's germline CDR1 is GTSNPN and CDR2 SVGIG (reference sequence). The CDR3 is 12 amino acids. The V segment lost 4 bases and the J segment 8 bases; nucleotides outside the gene matches: 7. The chain joins TRBV30 to TRBJ1-2; TRBD1 aligns across 7 bases. This clonotype originated in a man aged 25-40 years in good health and CMV-seronegative. Material: PBMCs. CDR3 coding DNA: TGTGCCTGGAACATACAGGGGTTAGGCTACACCTTC. Protein sequence: CAWNIQGLGYTF.